A selection of T cell receptor beta chains follows, all from one sample in a study of blood T cell repertoires in COVID-19. Assay used: immunoSEQ multiplex PCR; TCRdb lists only in-frame clones, some missing. Among about 230,000 clones, over 80% were seen once, and the ten largest hold 2% to 3%. Sequenced: peripheral blood. The source is a woman aged 70-85 years with active or convalescent COVID-19. CDR3s include the opening cysteine and the closing phenylalanine or tryptophan. The D gene is left open where the match is weak. Clone sizes are given selectively: once, few, many, or a class where the clone is expanded.

clone_size d_call j_call v_call cdr3_nt cdr3_aa
. TRBD1 TRBJ2-7 TRBV6-5 TGTGCCAGCAGTCGGGATGGGACAGGGATCACCGAGCAGTACTTC CASSRDGTGITEQYF
. . TRBJ1-5 TRBV7-2 TGTGCCAGCAGCTCCTCAGGGAGGCAAAATCAGCCCCAGCATTTT CASSSSGRQNQPQHF
. . TRBJ1-1 TRBV18 TGTGCCAGCTCACCAATAGGCACCCCCGGGGGCACTGAAGCTTTCTTT CASSPIGTPGGTEAFF
. . TRBJ1-2 TRBV5-5 TGTGCCAGCAGCGGGTGGGGGGGCAACGGCTACACCTTC CASSGWGGNGYTF
once . TRBJ1-3 TRBV2 TGTGCCCGAGGGTCCGTATACGGTAGCTCTGGAAACACCATATATTTT CARGSVYGSSGNTIYF
. TRBD2 TRBJ2-1 TRBV7-9 TGTGCCAGCAGCTTACTAGCGGGGGAGCAGTTCTTC CASSLLAGEQFF
. TRBD1 TRBJ1-1 TRBV6-5 TGTGCCAGCAGTCGACAGGGCTGGGGCACTGAAGCTTTCTTT CASSRQGWGTEAFF
. TRBD1 TRBJ1-3 TRBV10-3 TGTGCCATCAGTCGGACAGGGGTTATTAACACCATATATTTT CAISRTGVINTIYF
. TRBD2 TRBJ2-7 TRBV15 TGTGCCACCAGCAGAGATCAGGGAGGGAGGGGAACCTACGAGCAGTACTTC CATSRDQGGRGTYEQYF
. TRBD2 TRBJ2-3 TRBV6-5 TGTGCCAGCAGTTCGACTAGCGGGGGGCTATATACGCAGTATTTT CASSSTSGGLYTQYF
. . TRBJ2-3 TRBV5-1 TGCGCCAGCAGCCAACGGCGGTCTATCTCAGATACGCAGTATTTT CASSQRRSISDTQYF
. . TRBJ2-3 TRBV18 TGTGCCAGCTCACCGACTAGTAGGTCAGATACGCAGTATTTT CASSPTSRSDTQYF
. . TRBJ2-2 TRBV7-9 TGTGCCAGCAGCTTAGGCCAGGGTCCCACCGGGGAGCTGTTTTTT CASSLGQGPTGELFF
. . TRBJ1-6 TRBV5-1 TGCGCCAGCAGCTTGGCCGGGATCCATATTCCCCAAAGGGCCCTTAAATATAATTCACCCCTCCACTTT CASSLAGIHIPQRALKYNSPLHF
. . TRBJ2-7 TRBV7-9 TGTGCCAGCAGCTCTGAGCGGAAGAGCTCCTACGAGCAGTACTTC CASSSERKSSYEQYF
. TRBD1 TRBJ1-1 TRBV12-3/TRBV12-4 TGTGCCAGCAGCCGACAGGGAAACACTGAAGCTTTCTTT CASSRQGNTEAFF